This entry describes one T cell receptor beta chain. Its specificity is unknown. These data originate in a study of shared clonotypes between healthy human individuals. Study-wide results and limits: The sole specimen, blood, was sampled, and tissue repertoires likely differ. Sorted-subset samples were not fully sequenced, rarefaction indicated.

Clones were sequenced by immunoSEQ multiplex PCR, and TCRdb holds only the in-frame ones, with some missing. The sample lists roughly 770,000 clones; about 97% were seen once. Germline loops: CDR1 SGHVS, CDR2 FQNEAQ. This CDR3 is built from 14 residues. Losses at the gene ends were 1 base for V and 3 bases for J; bases not matched to a gene: 0. The naive CD8 population came from CD45RO-negative cells selected for CCR7, without terminally differentiated effector memory CD45RA+ cells. The chain combines TRBV7-8 with TRBJ1-3; 7 bases are a match to TRBD1. Sequenced material: naive CD8+ T cells sorted from blood. This TCR was recovered from a man aged 30 to 39 in good health. In nucleotides, the CDR3 is TGTGCCAGCAGCTTAGGGGACAGTGGAAACACCATATATTTT. It yields the protein CASSLGDSGNTIYF.